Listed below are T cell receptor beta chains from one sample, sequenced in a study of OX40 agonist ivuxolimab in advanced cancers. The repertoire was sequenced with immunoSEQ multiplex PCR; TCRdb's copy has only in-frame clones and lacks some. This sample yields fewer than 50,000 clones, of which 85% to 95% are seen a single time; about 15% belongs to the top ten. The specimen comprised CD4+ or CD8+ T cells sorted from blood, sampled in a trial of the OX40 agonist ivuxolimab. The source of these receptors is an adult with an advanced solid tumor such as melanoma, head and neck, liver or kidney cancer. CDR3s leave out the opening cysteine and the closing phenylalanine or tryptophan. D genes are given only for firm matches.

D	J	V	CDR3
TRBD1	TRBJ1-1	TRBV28	ASSLTGQGTTEAF
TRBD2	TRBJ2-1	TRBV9	ASSEGVAGHGNEQF
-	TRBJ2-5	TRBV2	ASSDGGSQETQY
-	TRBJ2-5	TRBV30	AWAGETQY
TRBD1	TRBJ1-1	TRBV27	ASSQGTGFMNTEAF
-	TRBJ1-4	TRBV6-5	ASSYSAGTNEKLF
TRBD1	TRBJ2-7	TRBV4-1	ASSHEDREGYEQY
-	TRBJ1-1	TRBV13	ASSPRGRDEAF
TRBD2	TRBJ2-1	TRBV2	ASSAPTSGSPDEQF
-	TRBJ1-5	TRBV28	ASKSGTQPQH
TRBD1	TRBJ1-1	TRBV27	ASGQGADTEAF
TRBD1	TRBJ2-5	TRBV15	ATSAEGQGAMETQY
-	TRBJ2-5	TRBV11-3	ASSLWFKETQY
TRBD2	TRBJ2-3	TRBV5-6	ASSLLGGLRDTQY
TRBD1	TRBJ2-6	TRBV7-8	ASSDPTGERSGANVLT
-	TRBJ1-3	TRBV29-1	SVEGGGREGNTIY
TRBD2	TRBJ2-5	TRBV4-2	ASSQDPLAGAGKTQY
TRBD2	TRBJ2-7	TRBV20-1	SVGLASEQY
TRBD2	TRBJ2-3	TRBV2	ASSEERGSTDTQY
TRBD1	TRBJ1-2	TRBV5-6	ASSPRDSEGYT
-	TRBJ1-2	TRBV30	AWSALGAGYT
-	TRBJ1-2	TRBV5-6	ASSFILEEYGYT
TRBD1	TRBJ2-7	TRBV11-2	ASSLVGGGPVVEQY
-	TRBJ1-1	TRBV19	ASSINEITEAF
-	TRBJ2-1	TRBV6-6	ASSYSGLNEQF
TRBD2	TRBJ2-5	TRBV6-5	ASTATSGPPETQY
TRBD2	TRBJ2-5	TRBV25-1	ASSELAGAYETQY
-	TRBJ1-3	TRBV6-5	ASSYSGGNPGNTIY
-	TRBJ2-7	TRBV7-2	ASSLGQFPDEQY
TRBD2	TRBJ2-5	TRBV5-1	ASSLTGAGEKTQY
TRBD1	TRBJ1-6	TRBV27	ASRATGGSSYNSPLH
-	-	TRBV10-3	AISESGGSEQY
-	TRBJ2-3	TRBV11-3	ASTSPGFVGTDTQY
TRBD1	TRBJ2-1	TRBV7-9	ASNSWTGGYREGEQF
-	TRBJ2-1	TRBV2	ASKLEGMAEQF
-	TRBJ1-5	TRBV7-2	ASSVGPDSNQPQH
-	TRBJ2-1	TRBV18	ASSPPDSNEQF
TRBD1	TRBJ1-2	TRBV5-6	ASSLGTGHYGYT
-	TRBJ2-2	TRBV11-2	ASSQDRSYTGELF
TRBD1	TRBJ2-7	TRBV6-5	ASRGQGWEQY
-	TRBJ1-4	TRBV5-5	ASSLPQETNEKLF
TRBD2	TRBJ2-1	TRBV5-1	ASSWTSGYNEQF
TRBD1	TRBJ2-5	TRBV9	ASSVGGQIQETQY
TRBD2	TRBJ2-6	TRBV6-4	ASSDSTSGRAEYSGANVLT
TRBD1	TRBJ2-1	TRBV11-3	ASSPRTGGDYNEQF
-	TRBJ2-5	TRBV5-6	ASSLITGTSQETQY
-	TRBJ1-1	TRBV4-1	ASSHYNENTEAF
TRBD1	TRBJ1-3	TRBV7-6	ASSLGQGSGNTIY
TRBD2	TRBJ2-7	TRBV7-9	ASSPPGGYEQY
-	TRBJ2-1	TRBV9	ASSLGQPRDEQF
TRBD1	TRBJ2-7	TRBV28	ASIPLGTVPYEQY
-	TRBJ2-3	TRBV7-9	ASSLELDRGQY
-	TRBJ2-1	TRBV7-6	ASSLTGDGEQF
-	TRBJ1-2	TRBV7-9	ASSPGHYGYT
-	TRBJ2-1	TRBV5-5	ASSFGMAAEWNEQF